This TCR beta chain was observed in a study of blood T cells in healthy people across ages. Whole-study findings and limits: Per million T cells, the diversity of TCR beta decreased roughly linearly as age advanced. Investigators treated diversity estimates from one million T cells as underestimates.

The ends were cut back, 5 bases at V and 3 bases at J, with 12 bases in the middle. Per the germline V gene, CDR1 is SGHVS and CDR2 is FQNEAQ. The CDR3 sequence is 14 residues long. The second PCR ran about 6 to 11 cycles with a sample-barcoded 5' primer and J-beta primers. Each cDNA molecule, via a template-switch adaptor with 12 random nucleotides, was tagged. TCRdb re-derived calls from the 5' RACE reads in MiXCR, one entry per CDR3 protein. This sample yields roughly 1.5 million distinct CDR3 sequences, of which approximately 39% are seen a single time; around 4% belongs to the top ten. Peripheral blood was drawn, approximately 10 milliliters per donor. Concerning this clonotype: Its target is not known.

V and J are TRBV7-8 and TRBJ2-3; D might be TRBD2 (5 bases). The specimen sequenced was blood. The sequence was collected from a woman under 30 in good health. DNA for the CDR3: TGTGCCAGCAGCCGTGGACTCATGACAGATACGCAGTATTTT. This codes for CASSRGLMTDTQYF.